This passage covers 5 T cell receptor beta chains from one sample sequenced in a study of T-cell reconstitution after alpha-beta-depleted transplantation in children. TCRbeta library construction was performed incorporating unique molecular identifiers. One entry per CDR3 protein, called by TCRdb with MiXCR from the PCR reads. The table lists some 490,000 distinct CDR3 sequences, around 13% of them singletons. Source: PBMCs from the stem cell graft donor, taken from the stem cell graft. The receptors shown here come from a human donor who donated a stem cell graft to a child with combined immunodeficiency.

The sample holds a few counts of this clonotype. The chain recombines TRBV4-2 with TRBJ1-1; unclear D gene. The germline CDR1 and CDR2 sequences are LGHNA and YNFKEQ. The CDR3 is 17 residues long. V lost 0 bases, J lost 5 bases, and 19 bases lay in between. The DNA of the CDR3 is TGTGCCAGCAGCCAAGATAAGACGCTAGAAAAAGGAACTGAAGCTTTCTTT. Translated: CASSQDKTLEKGTEAFF.

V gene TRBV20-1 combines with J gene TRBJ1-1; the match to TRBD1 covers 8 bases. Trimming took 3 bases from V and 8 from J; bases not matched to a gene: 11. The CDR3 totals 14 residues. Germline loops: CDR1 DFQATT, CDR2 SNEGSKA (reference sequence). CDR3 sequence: CSARAPGTGLEAFF. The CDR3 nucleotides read TGCAGTGCTAGGGCTCCAGGGACAGGATTAGAAGCTTTCTTT.

The CDR3 bases are TGTGCCAGCAGCTTAGCCCCGACTAGCGGGAACGAGCAGTACTTC. Translating gives CASSLAPTSGNEQYF. The chain joins TRBV7-2 to TRBJ2-7, with 11 nucleotides matching TRBD2. The germline CDR1 and CDR2 sequences are SGHTA and FQGNSA. The V gene end was trimmed by 0 bases and the J gene end by 5 bases; junction bases not matched to a gene: 3. CDR3 length: 15 residues. The entire variable domain, with the rest obtained from reference TRBV7-2 and TRBJ2-7, is as follows: GAGVSQSPSNKVTEKGKDVELRCDPISGHTALYWYRQSLGQGLEFLIYFQGNSAPDKSGLPSDRFSAERTGGSVSTLTIQRTQQEDSAVYLCASSLAPTSGNEQYFGPGTRLTVT.

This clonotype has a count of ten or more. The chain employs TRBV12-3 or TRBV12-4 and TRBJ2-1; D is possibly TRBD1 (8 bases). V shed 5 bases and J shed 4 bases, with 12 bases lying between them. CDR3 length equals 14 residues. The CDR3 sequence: CASSRGDRYNEQFF. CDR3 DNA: TGTGCCAGCAGTCGGGGGGACAGGTACAATGAGCAGTTCTTC.

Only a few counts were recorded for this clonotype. CDR3 bases: TGTGCCAGCAGCCAAGATCCAGCGGGAGTTGGCACAGATACGCAGTATTTT. As protein: CASSQDPAGVGTDTQYF. This rearrangement joins TRBV14 to TRBJ2-3; 8 bases fit TRBD2. CDR1 SGHDN and CDR2 FVKESK come from the germline V gene. The ends lost 0 bases at V and 1 base at J; junction bases unmatched: 6. The CDR3 consists of 17 residues.